The rows below give T cell receptor beta chains drawn from one sample of a study of OX40 agonist ivuxolimab in advanced cancers. TCRdb's copy holds only in-frame clones and misses some; the assay was immunoSEQ multiplex PCR. The sample lists about 64,000 clones, roughly 80% occurring once. This material consisted of CD4+ or CD8+ T cells sorted from blood, taken in a trial of the OX40 agonist ivuxolimab. These receptors all stem from an adult with an advanced solid tumor such as melanoma, head and neck, liver or kidney cancer. CDR3s include the opening cysteine and the closing phenylalanine or tryptophan. Each record gives: CDR3 DNA, CDR3 protein, J gene, clone size, V gene, D gene. The D gene is left open where the match is weak. Not every row has a clone size; where given, it reads once, few, many or a size class.

TGTGCCAGCAGTATTTGGGGGACCTCTGGGGCCAACGTCCTGACTTTC,CASSIWGTSGANVLTF,TRBJ2-6,.,TRBV25-1,.
TGTGCTAGCAGCTCAACAGGGGGCACTAACACCGGGGAGCTGTTTTTT,CASSSTGGTNTGELFF,TRBJ2-2,few,TRBV7-7,TRBD1
TGTGCCAGCAGCTCACAGGGGGCAGGAAACACCATATATTTT,CASSSQGAGNTIYF,TRBJ1-3,.,TRBV7-8,TRBD1
TGTGCCAGCAGCCGCTCCCTGGCCGGGGAGCTGTTTTTT,CASSRSLAGELFF,TRBJ2-2,.,TRBV11-2,.
TGCAGCGCCCGGACTAGCAATGAGCAGTTCTTC,CSARTSNEQFF,TRBJ2-1,.,TRBV29-1,TRBD2
TGTGCCAGCAGCTCCCTGACCCAAAGCAGCGGTGGCTACACCTTC,CASSSLTQSSGGYTF,TRBJ1-2,.,TRBV11-2,.
TGCGCCAGCAGCTTGTCCGCAGAGAACACTGAAGCTTTCTTT,CASSLSAENTEAFF,TRBJ1-1,.,TRBV5-1,.
TGTGCCAGCTCACCACGGGACGATTCCTACGAGCAGTACTTC,CASSPRDDSYEQYF,TRBJ2-7,.,TRBV18,.
TGTGCCAGTAGTAACTCGACAGGGTTTGACGCGGCTAGGATCTCCGACTCTGGGGCCAACGTCCTGACTTTC,CASSNSTGFDAARISDSGANVLTF,TRBJ2-6,.,TRBV19,TRBD1
TGTGCCAGCAGTCTCTCGGGAGCCCGGTACGAGCAGTACTTC,CASSLSGARYEQYF,TRBJ2-7,.,TRBV25-1,.
TGTGCCAGCAGCTTAATGGCAGGGCACACTGAAGCTTTCTTT,CASSLMAGHTEAFF,TRBJ1-1,few,TRBV11-2,.
TGTGCCAGTAGTATGACGGGGCGGCACTATGGCTACACCTTC,CASSMTGRHYGYTF,TRBJ1-2,.,TRBV19,.
TGTGCCAGCAGCTTAGGGGGAGGGGAGACCCAGTACTTC,CASSLGGGETQYF,TRBJ2-5,.,TRBV7-2,TRBD2
TGTGCCAGCAGTGATGTTAGCGGAGAGACCCAGTACTTC,CASSDVSGETQYF,TRBJ2-5,.,TRBV2,.
TGTGCCAGCAGCCCGGGGGGGCGATTGAACACCGGGGAGCTGTTTTTT,CASSPGGRLNTGELFF,TRBJ2-2,.,TRBV5-4,TRBD2
TGTGCCATCAGTGCTTTCGAGACAGGGAATAATTCACCCCTCCACTTT,CAISAFETGNNSPLHF,TRBJ1-6,.,TRBV10-3,TRBD1
TGTGCCAGCAGCTCCGGGACAGGCTATCCCTACGAGCAGTACTTC,CASSSGTGYPYEQYF,TRBJ2-7,.,TRBV7-8,TRBD1
TGCGCCAGCAGCCCGTGGGACACAGACAAAAACATTCAGTACTTC,CASSPWDTDKNIQYF,TRBJ2-4,.,TRBV5-1,.
TGTGCCAGCAAATTTGCGGGGGGGGGAGAGACCCAGTACTTC,CASKFAGGGETQYF,TRBJ2-5,few,TRBV6-5,TRBD2
TGTGCCAGCAGTGATCGCCGCGGACACTACGAGCAGTACTTC,CASSDRRGHYEQYF,TRBJ2-7,.,TRBV25-1,.
TGCGCCAGCAGCCAATACTCCGGCCCACAACAAAACATTCAGTACTTC,CASSQYSGPQQNIQYF,TRBJ2-4,once,TRBV4-3,.
TGTGCCAGCAGTTTAATGGGGGCAACGGATGGCTACACCTTC,CASSLMGATDGYTF,TRBJ1-2,.,TRBV27,.
TGTGCCAGCAGCCAAGGACCGGGCAGGGGCACAGATACGCAGTATTTT,CASSQGPGRGTDTQYF,TRBJ2-3,.,TRBV14,.
TGTGCCAGCAGCTCGGGACCAAACAATGAGCAGTTCTTC,CASSSGPNNEQFF,TRBJ2-1,.,TRBV7-3,.
TGCGCCAGCAGCCAAGAACGAACTAGCGGGAGGGTTCTCGCCAAAGAGACCCAGTACTTC,CASSQERTSGRVLAKETQYF,TRBJ2-5,.,TRBV4-1,TRBD2
TGTGCCAGCAGCGTAGACGGCGGGAACACTGAAGCTTTCTTT,CASSVDGGNTEAFF,TRBJ1-1,.,TRBV9,.
TGTGCCAGCAGCCGTACGAACACTGAAGCTTTCTTT,CASSRTNTEAFF,TRBJ1-1,.,TRBV7-9,.